These 26 T cell receptor beta chains were sequenced from one sample in a study of T cell repertoires in cytomegalovirus infection. TCRdb processed the reads anew with MiXCR; each CDR3 protein has one entry. Of 200,000 or so distinct CDR3 sequences in the sample, under 30% were seen once. The sample taken for sequencing was PBMCs. The receptor set was obtained from a human donor in good health (CMV status not recorded). Some clones in this sample may be carry-over from other donors' samples.

This sequence joins TRBV11-2 and TRBJ2-7, with 7 positions matching TRBD2. Germline V gene data show CDR1 as SGHAT and CDR2 as FQNNGV. This CDR3 is 14 amino acids long. J was trimmed by 2 bases and V by 7 bases; bases with no gene match: 8. The CDR3 bases are TGTGCCAGCAACCCGGGGGGAGTGCCCTACGAGCAGTACTTC. Its translation is CASNPGGVPYEQYF. Complete variable domain (other parts from reference TRBV11-2 and TRBJ2-7): EAGVAQSPRYKIIEKRQSVAFWCNPISGHATLYWYQQILGQGPKLLIQFQNNGVVDDSQLPKDRFSAERLKGVDSTLKIQPAKLEDSAVYLCASNPGGVPYEQYFGPGTRLTVT.

The rearrangement links TRBV20-1 to TRBJ2-5; TRBD1 aligns across 10 bases. The CDR3 sequence is 14 residues long. V was pared by 6 bases and J by 7 bases, with 11 bases of the junction left unmatched. The germline gives CDR1 DFQATT, CDR2 SNEGSKA (reference sequence). The CDR3 DNA sequence: TGCAGTGCAGTCTCCGGACAGGGGGTCGGGACCCAGTACTTC. Its translation is CSAVSGQGVGTQYF.

This clonotype came up a few times. This chain connects TRBV12-3 or TRBV12-4 to TRBJ1-1; D call uncertain. The CDR3 is 14 residues long. V was trimmed by 5 bases and J by 0 bases, leaving 10 bases between them. In DNA form, the CDR3 reads TGTGCCAGCAGTCTCAAAGGAGTGAACACTGAAGCTTTCTTT. This sequence encodes CASSLKGVNTEAFF.

The chain carries TRBV5-4 and TRBJ1-3; D is perhaps TRBD1 (5 bases). Deletions cut 2 bases from V and 0 bases from J, with 12 bases between. Germline V gene lookup returns CDR1 SGHNT and CDR2 YYREEE (reference sequence). The CDR3 extends over 16 amino acids. The CDR3 protein is CASSLEGLLSGNTIYF. CDR3 sequence (DNA): TGTGCCAGCAGCTTAGAGGGACTCCTCTCTGGAAACACCATATATTTT.

This clonotype turned up a few times. The chain combines TRBV10-2 with TRBJ1-5; D is unresolved. Between the trimmed V and J ends, which lost 3 bases and 9 bases, there was a span of 12 bases. The CDR3 loop spans 13 amino acids. Germline assignment: CDR1 WSHSY and CDR2 SAAADI. DNA of the CDR3: TGCGCCAGCAGTGAAGGCTTACAACGGCCCCAGCATTTT. Amino acid sequence: CASSEGLQRPQHF.

This clonotype was observed a handful of times. The genes are TRBV5-6 and TRBJ1-1; D remains ambiguous. The germline CDR1 and CDR2 sequences are SGHDT and YYEEEE. This CDR3 contains 15 residues. V gave up 4 bases and J gave up 1 base, with 14 bases separating them. The CDR3 sequence: CASSRTRAPNTEAFF. CDR3 in DNA: TGTGCCAGCAGCCGGACGCGTGCCCCGAACACTGAAGCTTTCTTT.

The rearrangement links TRBV11-3 to TRBJ2-1, with 12 bases lining up with TRBD2. The CDR3 runs 15 residues. The germline CDR1 and CDR2 sequences are SGHNT and YENEEA. V gave up 5 bases and J gave up 9 bases; unmatched junction bases: 8. The CDR3 DNA sequence: TGTGCCAGCAGCCGCACTAGCGGGGGGTATGGTGAGCAGTTCTTC. Translation: CASSRTSGGYGEQFF. Looking up the rest from reference TRBV11-3 and TRBJ2-1 gives the full variable domain: EAGVVQSPRYKIIEKKQPVAFWCNPISGHNTLYWYLQNLGQGPELLIRYENEEAVDDSQLPKDRFSAERLKGVDSTLKIQPAELGDSAVYLCASSRTSGGYGEQFFGPGTRLTVL.

This clonotype has just a few counts. The J gene is TRBJ1-1, the V gene TRBV6-2 or TRBV6-3; D not certain. The CDR3 has 13 amino acids. Per the germline V gene, CDR1 is MNHEY and CDR2 is SVGEGT. Trimming took 5 bases from V and 3 from J, leaving 10 bases between them. The CDR3 sequence: CASSPAVYTEAFF. CDR3 DNA sequence: TGTGCCAGCAGTCCGGCAGTTTACACTGAAGCTTTCTTT.

V usage is TRBV4-1 and J usage is TRBJ2-3; D may correspond to TRBD1 or TRBD2 (6 bases each). The V end lost 0 bases, the J end lost 0 bases, and 19 bases lay between the germline ends. The CDR3 covers 19 residues. Germline V gene sequence: CDR1 MGHRA, CDR2 YSYEKL. The CDR3 nucleotides read TGCGCCAGCAGCCAAGATCTCCCGGGGGCGGCCCCGAGCACAGATACGCAGTATTTT. It encodes CASSQDLPGAAPSTDTQYF.

The chain recombines TRBV29-1 with TRBJ2-7, with 8 bases lining up with TRBD1. Germline V gene data show CDR1 as SQVTM and CDR2 as ANQGSEA. The CDR3 extends over 13 amino acids. J was trimmed by 3 bases and V by 4 bases; bases with no gene match: 5. The CDR3 region has the DNA TGCAGCGTTGGGACAGGGCCCCGCTACGAGCAGTACTTC. It encodes CSVGTGPRYEQYF.

This clonotype was seen only a few times. DNA for the CDR3: TGTGCCAGCAGCCTCCGGGACAGCTATGGCTACACCTTC. Protein sequence: CASSLRDSYGYTF. The chain employs TRBV7-2 and TRBJ1-2, with 7 bases lining up with TRBD1. In germline, CDR1 is SGHTA, CDR2 FQGNSA. Trimming cost V 5 bases and J 4 bases; bases outside gene matches: 4. The CDR3 consists of 13 residues.

This clonotype appeared once. The gene calls are TRBV18 and TRBJ2-4; 9 positions match TRBD1. Germline CDR1 reads KGHSH; CDR2 reads LQKENI. The ends lost 5 bases at V and 6 bases at J; junction bases unmatched: 2. CDR3 length: 13 residues. The CDR3 spells CASSGDRVNIQYF. CDR3 DNA sequence: TGTGCCAGCTCAGGGGACAGGGTAAACATTCAGTACTTC.

This clonotype appeared a few times. V and J are TRBV10-3 and TRBJ2-7; possible D gene TRBD2, 6 bases. Germline V gene lookup returns CDR1 ENHRY and CDR2 SYGVKD. Trimming took off 10 bases at V and 0 bases at J, with 13 bases between the two ends. CDR3 length equals 13 residues. CDR3 sequence reads: CATLSGGSYEQYF. CDR3 nucleotide sequence: TGTGCCACTTTATCCGGGGGCTCCTACGAGCAGTACTTC.

This clonotype was picked up many times. CDR3 amino acids: CASRTGTGNEKLFF. Here the CDR3 DNA reads TGTGCCAGCAGAACCGGGACCGGTAATGAAAAACTGTTTTTT. V gene TRBV7-9 combines with J gene TRBJ1-4; D possibly corresponds to TRBD1 (5 bases). Trimming shortened V by 6 bases and J by 4 bases, and 12 bases separated the two germline ends. The CDR3 has 14 residues. Looked up from germline, CDR1 is SEHNR and CDR2 is FQNEAQ (reference sequence).

This clonotype was found many times. This chain connects TRBV7-2 to TRBJ2-3; 8 bases map to TRBD1. Losses at the gene ends were 3 bases for V and 1 base for J; bases not matched to a gene: 6. Germline CDR1 reads SGHTA; CDR2 reads FQGNSA. CDR3 size: 16 residues. CDR3: CASSFAGGGGTDTQYF. The CDR3 region has the DNA TGTGCCAGCAGCTTCGCAGGGGGCGGGGGCACAGATACGCAGTATTTT.

This clonotype showed up many times. The chain joins TRBV6-2 or TRBV6-3 to TRBJ2-7; TRBD1 aligns across 8 bases. The CDR3 has 14 amino acids. V shed 6 bases, J shed 5 bases, and the junction held 9 bases outside the gene matches. Germline CDR1 MNHEY, CDR2 SVGEGT. CDR3 amino acids: CASRTDRVIHEQYF. The DNA for the CDR3 is TGTGCCAGCAGGACGGACAGGGTTATCCACGAGCAGTACTTC.

The genes are TRBV7-9 and TRBJ2-1; 7 bases align to TRBD1. CDR3 length: 18 amino acids. V dropped 3 bases and J dropped 7; count of bases not matched to a gene: 18. In germline, CDR1 is SEHNR, CDR2 FQNEAQ (reference sequence). The CDR3 here is CASSLKGASRSTLNEQFF. The CDR3 nucleotides are TGTGCCAGCAGCTTGAAGGGGGCGAGTCGTTCAACCCTTAATGAGCAGTTCTTC.

This clonotype turned up a few times. The rearrangement joins TRBV5-1 to TRBJ1-1; a weak D match, TRBD1 (6 bases). Trimming cost V 4 bases and J 0 bases, with 10 bases left between them. The CDR3 totals 14 residues. CDR1 is SGHRS and CDR2 is YFSETQ in the germline V gene. This chain's CDR3 is CASSGDMMNTEAFF. CDR3 nucleotides: TGCGCCAGCAGCGGGGACATGATGAACACTGAAGCTTTCTTT. Filled out from reference TRBV5-1 and TRBJ1-1, the complete variable domain reads KAGVTQTPRYLIKTRGQQVTLSCSPISGHRSVSWYQQTPGQGLQFLFEYFSETQRNKGNFPGRFSGRQFSNSRSEMNVSTLELGDSALYLCASSGDMMNTEAFFGQGTRLTVV.

The V and J genes are TRBV12-3 or TRBV12-4 and TRBJ2-3; 11 nucleotides line up with TRBD2. This CDR3 comprises 14 residues. V gave up 6 bases and J gave up 7 bases; unmatched junction bases: 6. The DNA of the CDR3 is TGTGCCAGCAGGACCGGGACTAGCGGATATACGCAGTATTTT. Translating it yields CASRTGTSGYTQYF.

The chain carries TRBV20-1 and TRBJ1-1, with 12 nucleotides matching TRBD1. The length of the CDR3 is 13 residues. V dropped 6 bases and J dropped 4; count of bases not matched to a gene: 3. Germline assignment: CDR1 DFQATT and CDR2 SNEGSKA (reference sequence). CDR3 region: CSAPGQGATEAFF. As DNA, the CDR3 is TGCAGTGCGCCGGGACAGGGGGCCACTGAAGCTTTCTTT.

With regard to this clonotype: A clone one base away is much larger, so this may be a read error. The chain joins TRBV7-2 to TRBJ2-1; tentatively, D is TRBD1 or TRBD2 (5 bases each). Per germline, CDR1 SGHTA and CDR2 FQGNSA. The CDR3 totals 14 residues. CDR3 in DNA: TGTGCCAGCAGCAGAATGGGACCCTACAAGGAGCAGTTCTTC. Its protein is CASSRMGPYKEQFF.

The chain combines TRBV7-8 with TRBJ2-2, with 10 bases matching TRBD2. The CDR3 extends over 16 amino acids. Germline V lookup: CDR1 SGHVS, CDR2 FQNEAQ. V dropped 3 bases and J dropped 4; count of bases not matched to a gene: 5. The DNA for the CDR3 is TGTGCCAGCAGCTTTACTAGCGGGGAGAGCACCGGGGAGCTGTTTTTT. Translation: CASSFTSGESTGELFF. The variable domain in full, completed from reference TRBV7-8 and TRBJ2-2, reads GAGVSQSPRYKVAKRGQDVALRCDPISGHVSLFWYQQALGQGPEFLTYFQNEAQLDKSGLPSDRFFAERPEGSVSTLKIQRTQQEDSAVYLCASSFTSGESTGELFFGEGSRLTVL.

The chain couples TRBV11-2 to TRBJ2-5; D gene ambiguous. The CDR3 has 14 residues. Trimming took 1 base from V and 4 from J, leaving 10 bases between them. CDR1 SGHAT and CDR2 FQNNGV come from the germline V gene. CDR3: CASSLGRLIETQYF. CDR3 sequence (DNA): TGTGCCAGCAGCTTAGGACGCCTAATAGAGACCCAGTACTTC.

The J gene is TRBJ2-1, the V gene TRBV5-6, with a tentative D call TRBD2 (6 bases). The V gene lost 1 base and the J gene lost 6 bases, with 11 bases spanning the gap. This CDR3 spans 14 amino acids. Germline V gene lookup returns CDR1 SGHDT and CDR2 YYEEEE. The CDR3 DNA reads as TGTGCCAGCAGCTTGCGGGCAGCGGGCAATGAGCAGTTCTTC. Its protein is CASSLRAAGNEQFF.

This clonotype was counted a few times. J is TRBJ2-1 and V is TRBV7-6; a weak D match, TRBD2 (6 bases). Germline loops: CDR1 SGHVS, CDR2 FNYEAQ. CDR3 length: 15 residues. With 1 base removed from V and 3 bases from J, the gap between germline ends came to 10 bases. The CDR3 nucleotides read TGTGCCAGCAGCTTAGGACTAGTTGGCTACAATGAGCAGTTCTTC. It encodes CASSLGLVGYNEQFF.

This clonotype has only one observation. The V gene is TRBV6-2 or TRBV6-3, the J gene TRBJ2-3, with D unresolved. V lost 5 bases and J lost 5, with 8 bases in between. The CDR3 sequence is 12 residues long. The V gene's germline CDR1 is MNHEY and CDR2 SVGEGT. CDR3 protein: CASSRIGDTQYF. In DNA, the CDR3 is TGTGCCAGCAGTCGTATAGGAGATACGCAGTATTTT.